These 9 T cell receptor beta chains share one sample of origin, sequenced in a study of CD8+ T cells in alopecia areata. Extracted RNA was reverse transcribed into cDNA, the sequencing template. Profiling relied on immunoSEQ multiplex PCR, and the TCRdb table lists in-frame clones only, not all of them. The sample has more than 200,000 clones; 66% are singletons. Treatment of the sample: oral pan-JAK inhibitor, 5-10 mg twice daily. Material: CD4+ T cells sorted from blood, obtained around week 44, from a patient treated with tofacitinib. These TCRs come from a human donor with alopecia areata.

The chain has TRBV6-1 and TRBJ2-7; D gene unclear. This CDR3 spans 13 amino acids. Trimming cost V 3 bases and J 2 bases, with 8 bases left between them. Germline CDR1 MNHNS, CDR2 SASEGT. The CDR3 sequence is CASSDLTAYEQYF. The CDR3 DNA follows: TGTGCCAGCAGTGATCTGACGGCCTACGAGCAGTACTTC.

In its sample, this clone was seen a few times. As DNA, the CDR3 is TGTGCCAGCACCCTAGGGGACAGTTCCTCCTACGAGCAGTACTTC. It yields the protein CASTLGDSSSYEQYF. The rearrangement uses TRBV28 and TRBJ2-7, with 7 bases lining up with TRBD1. The junction had 9 bases not matched to a gene; V was cut back by 7 bases and J by 0 bases. CDR1 is MDHEN, CDR2 SYDVKM, per germline. The CDR3 has 15 amino acids.

The CDR3 spells CASSFQGALTEAFF. The DNA of the CDR3 is TGCGCCAGCAGCTTTCAAGGGGCCCTCACTGAAGCTTTCTTT. The chain joins TRBV5-1 to TRBJ1-1; D perhaps matches TRBD1 (5 bases). Germline CDR1 reads SGHRS; CDR2 reads YFSETQ. The CDR3 extends over 14 amino acids. The V end lost 2 bases, the J end lost 4 bases, and 12 bases lay between the germline ends.

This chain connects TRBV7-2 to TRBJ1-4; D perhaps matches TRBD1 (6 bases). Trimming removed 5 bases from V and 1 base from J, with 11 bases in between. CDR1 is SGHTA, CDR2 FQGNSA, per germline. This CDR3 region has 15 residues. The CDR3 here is CASSRPGETNEKLFF. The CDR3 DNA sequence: TGTGCCAGCAGCCGTCCAGGGGAAACTAATGAAAAACTGTTTTTT.

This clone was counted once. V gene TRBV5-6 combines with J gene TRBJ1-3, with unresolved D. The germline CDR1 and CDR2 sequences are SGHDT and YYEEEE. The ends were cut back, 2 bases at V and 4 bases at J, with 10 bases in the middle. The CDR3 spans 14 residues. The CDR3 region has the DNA TGTGCCAGCAGCTTCGCCTTTCAGGGAAACACCATATATTTT. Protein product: CASSFAFQGNTIYF.

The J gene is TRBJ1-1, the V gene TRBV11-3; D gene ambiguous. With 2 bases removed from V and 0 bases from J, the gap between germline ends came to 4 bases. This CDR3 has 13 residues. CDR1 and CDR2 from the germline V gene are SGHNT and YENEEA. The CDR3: CASSLKVNTEAFF. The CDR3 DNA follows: TGTGCCAGCAGCTTAAAGGTGAACACTGAAGCTTTCTTT.

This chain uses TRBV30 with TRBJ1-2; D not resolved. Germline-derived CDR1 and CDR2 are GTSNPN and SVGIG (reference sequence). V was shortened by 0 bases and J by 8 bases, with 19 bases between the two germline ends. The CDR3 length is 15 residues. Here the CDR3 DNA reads TGTGCCTGGAGTGTACATCGGATTTTGCTCAGGGGCTACACCTTC. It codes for CAWSVHRILLRGYTF.

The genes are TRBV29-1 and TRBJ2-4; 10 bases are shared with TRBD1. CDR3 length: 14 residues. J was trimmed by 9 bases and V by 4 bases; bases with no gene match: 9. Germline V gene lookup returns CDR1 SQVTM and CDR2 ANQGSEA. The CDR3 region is CSVAVGQGGSIQYF. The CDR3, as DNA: TGCAGCGTTGCGGTTGGACAGGGGGGAAGCATTCAGTACTTC.

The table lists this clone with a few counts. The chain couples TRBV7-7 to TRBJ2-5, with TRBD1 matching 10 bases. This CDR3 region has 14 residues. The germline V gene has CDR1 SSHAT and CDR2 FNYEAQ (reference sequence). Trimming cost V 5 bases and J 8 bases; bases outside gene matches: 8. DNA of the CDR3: TGTGCCAGCAGCCCATCCGGGACAGGGGTTACCCAGTACTTC. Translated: CASSPSGTGVTQYF.